A selection of T cell receptor beta chains follows, all from one sample in a study of cytomegalovirus exposure and HLA in healthy donors. Generated by immunoSEQ multiplex PCR, the TCRdb table keeps only in-frame clones and is missing some. The table records about 120,000 clones, 80% of them present only once. The sample consisted of PBMCs. These receptors were collected from a man aged 30 to 45 in good health and CMV-seronegative. The CDR3 runs from the conserved cysteine through the conserved F or W. D genes are given only for firm matches. The size entry is marked missing in some rows and otherwise reads once, few, many or a size class.

CDR3 DNA	CDR3 protein	V gene	J gene	clone size	D gene
TGTGCCAGCAGTCTGTCGGCACTACCATACAATGAGCAGTTCTTC	CASSLSALPYNEQFF	TRBV6-5	TRBJ2-1	once	.
TGTGCCAGCAGCTCCCGGGACAGGAAAATTGACGAGCAGTACTTC	CASSSRDRKIDEQYF	TRBV7-9	TRBJ2-7	.	TRBD1
TGTGCCAGCTCACCCAAAAGACAGGGGGGCAATCAGCCCCAGCATTTT	CASSPKRQGGNQPQHF	TRBV18	TRBJ1-5	.	TRBD1
TGTGCCAGCAGCCCTACAGGGGGTATAACTAATGAAAAACTGTTTTTT	CASSPTGGITNEKLFF	TRBV7-9	TRBJ1-4	.	TRBD1
TGTGTCTGGAGGGAGCTAGCGGGGGGGACCTACAATGAGCAGTTCTTC	CVWRELAGGTYNEQFF	TRBV30	TRBJ2-1	.	TRBD2
TGCAGCGTCCGGACAGGCTGGCCCTACGAGCAGTACTTC	CSVRTGWPYEQYF	TRBV29-1	TRBJ2-7	.	TRBD1
TGTGCCATTAGAGCGGGGGGCGGGAACACCGGGGAGCTGTTTTTT	CAIRAGGGNTGELFF	TRBV5-3	TRBJ2-2	.	TRBD2
TGTGCCACCAGCGGGGACAGCTTTAACTATGGCTACACCTTC	CATSGDSFNYGYTF	TRBV15	TRBJ1-2	.	TRBD1
TGTGCCAGCAGTGAAGCGAGGGAGTTAAGACGGGAGGGCTACACCTTC	CASSEARELRREGYTF	TRBV6-1	TRBJ1-2	.	.
TGCGCCAGCAGCCCCGGACAGGGGGCTAACACTGAAGCTTTCTTT	CASSPGQGANTEAFF	TRBV5-1	TRBJ1-1	.	TRBD1
TGCGCCAGCAGCTTGGAACGGGGGGCCACTGAAGCTTTCTTT	CASSLERGATEAFF	TRBV5-1	TRBJ1-1	few	.
TGTGCCAGCAGCACCAGGCGGGGGACGAACACTGAAGCTTTCTTT	CASSTRRGTNTEAFF	TRBV13	TRBJ1-1	.	.
TGTGCCAGCACCAAACGGACGGGGGGAGGTGATGGCTACACCTTC	CASTKRTGGGDGYTF	TRBV6-5	TRBJ1-2	.	.
TGTGCCAGCAGTGGTCTCCTCCGAGACAGGGACGCAGATACGCAGTATTTT	CASSGLLRDRDADTQYF	TRBV6-1	TRBJ2-3	.	TRBD1
TGTGCCAGCAGCTTGTTAGTTCGACTAGCGGGAGATACGCAGTATTTT	CASSLLVRLAGDTQYF	TRBV7-2	TRBJ2-3	.	TRBD2
TGTGCCAGCAGCCAAGATCCGGGACAGGGTAATTCACCCCTCCACTTT	CASSQDPGQGNSPLHF	TRBV4-2	TRBJ1-6	few	TRBD1
TGTGCCTCCTCGCCGGGGTCAGTTGCGAATAGCAATCAGCCCCAGCATTTT	CASSPGSVANSNQPQHF	TRBV7-6	TRBJ1-5	.	.
TGTGCCAGCAGTGAATCAGGACAGGGTTCTAAATCCACCGGGGAGCTGTTTTTT	CASSESGQGSKSTGELFF	TRBV6-4	TRBJ2-2	.	TRBD1
TGTGCCATCAGTGAACCGGGACAGACCTACGAGCAGTACTTC	CAISEPGQTYEQYF	TRBV10-3	TRBJ2-7	.	TRBD1
TGTGCCAGCAGCTTGGGAACTAGCGGGGGACTCCAAGAGACCCAGTACTTC	CASSLGTSGGLQETQYF	TRBV5-5	TRBJ2-5	.	TRBD2
TGTGCCAGCAGCCCCCCACCGGGACAGGGGGCGAGTTATCGGGGGGAGCAGTACTTC	CASSPPPGQGASYRGEQYF	TRBV7-9	TRBJ2-7	.	TRBD1
TGTGCCAGCAGCCAAGATCGGACTAGCGGGGGGGCCCTGGATGAGCAGTTCTTC	CASSQDRTSGGALDEQFF	TRBV14	TRBJ2-1	.	TRBD2
TGTGCCAGCAGCCCTGGACAGGGGGCAATTGGCTACACCTTC	CASSPGQGAIGYTF	TRBV5-4	TRBJ1-2	.	TRBD1
TGCGCCAGCAGCCGACTAGGGACTAGCGGGGGGACCTCCTACAATGAGCAGTTCTTC	CASSRLGTSGGTSYNEQFF	TRBV5-1	TRBJ2-1	.	TRBD2
TGTGCCAGCAGTGAATGGAGGACAGGGGGCTCCGGGGAGCTGTTTTTT	CASSEWRTGGSGELFF	TRBV2	TRBJ2-2	.	TRBD1
TGTGCCAGCATAGGCGAGGAGGTGAACACTGAAGCTTTCTTT	CASIGEEVNTEAFF	TRBV2	TRBJ1-1	.	.
TGTGCCAGCAGCCACGAACAGGGTAAGCAGTTCTTC	CASSHEQGKQFF	TRBV7-9	TRBJ2-1	.	.
TGTGCCAGCAGCTTTGACAGGGGTAACTATGGCTACACCTTC	CASSFDRGNYGYTF	TRBV7-9	TRBJ1-2	.	TRBD1
TGTGCCAGCAGCGGGACAAGGGGGCCGAACACCGGGGAGCTGTTTTTT	CASSGTRGPNTGELFF	TRBV9	TRBJ2-2	.	TRBD1
TGTGCCAGCAGTTTATTACAGGGACGTTATGGCTACACCTTC	CASSLLQGRYGYTF	TRBV28	TRBJ1-2	few	.
TGTGCCAGCAGCTCCCTACTCAATTCACCCCTCCACTTT	CASSSLLNSPLHF	TRBV7-8	TRBJ1-6	.	.
TGTGCGGAGGGGGCGCCGGGCACCGGGGAGCTGTTTTTT	CAEGAPGTGELFF	TRBV28	TRBJ2-2	.	.
TGCAGCGGGACCGGGACTATGATAAATGAGCAGTTCTTC	CSGTGTMINEQFF	TRBV29-1	TRBJ2-1	.	TRBD2
TGTGCCAGTAATACCCTCACCTCAGGGGCTGAAGCTTTCTTT	CASNTLTSGAEAFF	TRBV19	TRBJ1-1	.	.
TGTGCCACCCGAGGAGAAGAGACCCAGTACTTC	CATRGEETQYF	TRBV6-1	TRBJ2-5	.	.
TGCGCCAGCAGCTTGAGACTAGCGGGGGTTTTTGACAATGAGCAGTTCTTC	CASSLRLAGVFDNEQFF	TRBV5-1	TRBJ2-1	few	TRBD2
TGTGCCAGCAGCCCCCCCCCGGGAGGGTACAATGAGCAGTTCTTC	CASSPPPGGYNEQFF	TRBV7-2	TRBJ2-1	.	TRBD2
TGTGCCAGCAGCTCTCGTTCCGGGACAGGGGCTCTCTCTGGAAACACCATATATTTT	CASSSRSGTGALSGNTIYF	TRBV7-2	TRBJ1-3	few	TRBD1
TGTGCCAGCACCCTAGGAGGGAGGGGCCAGCATTTT	CASTLGGRGQHF	TRBV28	TRBJ1-5	.	.
TGTGCCAGCAGTTTCCTCAACATTTCAGGGAACTATGGCTACACCTTC	CASSFLNISGNYGYTF	TRBV27	TRBJ1-2	.	.
TGTGCCAGCAGTTACCGGGACAGGTACTACGAGCAGTACTTC	CASSYRDRYYEQYF	TRBV6-6	TRBJ2-7	few	TRBD1
TGTGCCAGCAGGCCATCCTCGGACATCCAAGAGACCCAGTACTTC	CASRPSSDIQETQYF	TRBV28	TRBJ2-5	.	.
TGCGCCAGCAGCTCCGGCGGGACAGGAGCCTACGAGCAGTACTTC	CASSSGGTGAYEQYF	TRBV5-1	TRBJ2-7	.	TRBD1
TGTGCCAGCAGTTCCCGCTGGGGCCGGAACACTGAAGCTTTCTTT	CASSSRWGRNTEAFF	TRBV27	TRBJ1-1	.	.
TGTGCCAGTAGTCTGGAGGGTATCACCGGGGAGCTGTTTTTT	CASSLEGITGELFF	TRBV19	TRBJ2-2	.	.
TGTGCCAGCAGTTACGAAGCAGGGATTACTAACTATGGCTACACCTTC	CASSYEAGITNYGYTF	TRBV6-6	TRBJ1-2	.	.
TGCGCCAGCAGCGTTTCTAGCGGGGGGGCCCGGGAGACCCAGTACTTC	CASSVSSGGARETQYF	TRBV5-1	TRBJ2-5	.	TRBD2
TGTGCTAGTGGCTCCGGACTAGCGGGGACCGGAGCCTCCCAGCAGTTCTTC	CASGSGLAGTGASQQFF	TRBV12-5	TRBJ2-1	.	TRBD2
TGTGCCAGCAGTTTAGTGGCTCAGCCCCAGCATTTT	CASSLVAQPQHF	TRBV28	TRBJ1-5	.	.
TGCGCCAGCACTCGCGGGGGGGAGAACACTGAAGCTTTCTTT	CASTRGGENTEAFF	TRBV5-1	TRBJ1-1	once	.
TGTGCCAGCAGCCCTCGGGTCGGGGGGCCTGAAGCTTTCTTT	CASSPRVGGPEAFF	TRBV9	TRBJ1-1	.	.